This T cell receptor beta chain was profiled in a study of post-analysis software for immune sequencing data. General study results and limits: Elevated frequency relative to controls characterized roughly five TRBV segments in patients, TRBV5-6, TRBV5-1 and TRBV20-1 among them. Multiple sclerosis patients had significantly lower normalized Chao1 diversity than controls. Samples from a shared batch, those prepared together, strongly co-clustered by F measure.

Tagging with unique molecular identifiers was a feature of the TCR beta cDNA libraries. The authors obtained 500,000 or so cDNA molecules from around 1 to 9.1 million T cells. TCRdb reanalysed the PCR reads using MiXCR and keeps one entry per CDR3 protein. The table has more than 450,000 distinct CDR3 sequences, roughly 45% seen once. This clonotype came up a few times. Antigen unknown. CDR3 length: 13 amino acids. The V segment lost 5 bases and the J segment 1 base; nucleotides outside the gene matches: 3. Germline CDR1 reads DFQATT; CDR2 reads SNEGSKA (reference sequence). The sequence derives from a girl aged 5-17 years with multiple sclerosis. This chain joins TRBV20-1 and TRBJ2-5; 8 bases line up with TRBD1. The specimen sequenced was blood. In DNA, the CDR3 is TGCAGTGCTGCTACAGGGGGCCAAGAGACCCAGTACTTC. Translated, it gives CSAATGGQETQYF.